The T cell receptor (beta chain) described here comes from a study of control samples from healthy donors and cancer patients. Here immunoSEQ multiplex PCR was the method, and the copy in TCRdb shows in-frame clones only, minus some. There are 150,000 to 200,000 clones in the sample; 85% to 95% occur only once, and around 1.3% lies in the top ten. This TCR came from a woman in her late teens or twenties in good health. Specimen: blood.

This chain's CDR3 is CASSFVSAEAFF. Here the CDR3 DNA reads TGTGCCAGCAGTTTTGTCAGCGCTGAAGCTTTCTTT. V and J are TRBV12-3 or TRBV12-4 and TRBJ1-1; D is unresolved. Deletions cut 3 bases from V and 6 bases from J, with 8 bases between. The CDR3 consists of 12 residues.